This entry describes one TCR beta chain. In its sample, this clonotype was seen a few times. Which antigen it targets is not known. Base qualities are not recorded, but no much larger clone differs from it by a single base. V drops 5 bases and J drops 8 bases, leaving 16 bases in between. The CDR3 sequence holds 13 residues, the cysteine and phenylalanine included. The only DNA kept is the CDR3, 39 bases in frame from the first base. CDR1 and CDR2 are drawn from the germline V gene (reference sequence): DFQATT, SNEGSKA. Receptors were amplified or captured by RT-PCR. The sequencer listed for this sample is Illumina HiSeq 2500. The public sequencing data were trimmed at Q25 with fastp and processed into clonotypes with MiXCR by TCRdb, which kept only in-frame beta chains. Rows with one shared CDR3 protein collapse into an entry with the most common genes and DNA. The sample table holds 530,000 or so distinct CDR3 sequences, of which 12% were seen once. 10% to 13% of the sample is taken by the ten largest.

The data were taken from a study of response to subunit inactivated influenza vaccine (dated by TCRdb to the late 2010s). About the full investigation: Deep quantitative profiling of the T cell receptor repertoire was used in the study to follow responses to a trivalent subunit inactivated influenza vaccine.

The paper as a whole reports these results and caveats: It was suggested by the authors that each seasonal influenza vaccination may recruit only a limited number of new T cells.

Recombination connected TRBV20-1 to TRBJ2-1; no D gene call is confident. This sample comprised PBMCs from blood, obtained on the day of vaccination. This TCR was recovered from a middle-aged man who received an inactivated influenza vaccine. Donor details come from another sample of the same person, matched by shared clones. Here the CDR3 is given as CSAGPRLGDEQFF. The sequenced DNA: TGCAGTGCTGGCCCTCGGCTAGGCGATGAGCAGTTCTTC.